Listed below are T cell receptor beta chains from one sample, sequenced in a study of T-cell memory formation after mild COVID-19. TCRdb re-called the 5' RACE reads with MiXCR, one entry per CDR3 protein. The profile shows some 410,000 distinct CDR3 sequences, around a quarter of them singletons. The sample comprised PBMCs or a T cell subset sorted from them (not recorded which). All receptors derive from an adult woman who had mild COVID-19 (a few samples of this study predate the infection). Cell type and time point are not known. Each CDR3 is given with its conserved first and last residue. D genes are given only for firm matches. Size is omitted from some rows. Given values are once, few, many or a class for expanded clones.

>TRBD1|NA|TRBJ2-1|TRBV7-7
TGTGCCAGCAGCTGGGGACAGGGGGGATACAATGAGCAGTTCTTC
CASSWGQGGYNEQFF
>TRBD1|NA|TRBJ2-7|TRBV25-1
TGTGCCAGCAGTGATCCCGGGACAGGGGAGACCTACGAGCAGTACTTC
CASSDPGTGETYEQYF
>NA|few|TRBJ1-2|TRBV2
TGTGCCAGCGCCCTTCTGGGGAGTGGGTATGGCTACACCTTC
CASALLGSGYGYTF
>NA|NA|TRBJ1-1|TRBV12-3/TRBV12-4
TGTGCCAGCAGTCAAAACTCAGGGTTGGGCACTGAAGCTTTCTTT
CASSQNSGLGTEAFF
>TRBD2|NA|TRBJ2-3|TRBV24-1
TGTGCCACCAGTGTTACCGGGACTAGCGACACAGATACGCAGTATTTT
CATSVTGTSDTDTQYF
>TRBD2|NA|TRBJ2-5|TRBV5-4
TGTGCCAGCTTTAGCGGGGGGTACCAAGAGACCCAGTACTTC
CASFSGGYQETQYF
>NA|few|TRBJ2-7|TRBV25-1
TGTGCCAGCAGTGGAGACACCCCCTACGAGCAGTACTTC
CASSGDTPYEQYF
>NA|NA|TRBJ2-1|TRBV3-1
TGTGCCAGCAGCCAGGGAAACTCCTACAATGAGCAGTTCTTC
CASSQGNSYNEQFF
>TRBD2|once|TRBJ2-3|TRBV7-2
TGTGCCAGCAGCTTGCGGGAGGGCGGTGCAGATACGCAGTATTTT
CASSLREGGADTQYF
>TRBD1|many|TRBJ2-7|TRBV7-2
TGTGCCAGCAGCTTAGTACACACAGGGGGCTACGAGCAGTACTTC
CASSLVHTGGYEQYF
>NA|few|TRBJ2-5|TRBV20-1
TGCAGTGCTAGAGGCCGGGGTTGGGAGACCCAGTACTTC
CSARGRGWETQYF
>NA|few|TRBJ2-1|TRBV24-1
TGTGCCACCAGTGATTTACTCCGGGATGAGCAGTTCTTC
CATSDLLRDEQFF
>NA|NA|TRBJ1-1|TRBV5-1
TGCGCCAGCAGCTCATCTAATAAGGGCACTGAAGCTTTCTTT
CASSSSNKGTEAFF
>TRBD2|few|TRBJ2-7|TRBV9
TGTGCCAGCAGCGTAGCGCGGGGGAGCGAGCAGTACTTC
CASSVARGSEQYF
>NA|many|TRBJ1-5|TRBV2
TGTGCCAGCAAAGGATCAGAGATGGGCAATCAGCCCCAGCATTTT
CASKGSEMGNQPQHF
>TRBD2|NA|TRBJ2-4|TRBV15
TGTGCCACCAGCAGAGATCCGGGACTAGCGGACAAAAACATTCAGTACTTC
CATSRDPGLADKNIQYF
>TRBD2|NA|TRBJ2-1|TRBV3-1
TGTGCCAGCAGCCAGGGCCTATTTGGACTAGCGGGAAACAATGAGCAGTTCTTC
CASSQGLFGLAGNNEQFF
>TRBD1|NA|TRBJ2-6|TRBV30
TGTGCCTACGACAGGGCTGGGGCCAACGTCCTGACTTTC
CAYDRAGANVLTF
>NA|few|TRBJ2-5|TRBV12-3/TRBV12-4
TGTGCCAGCGCGTTTAAGGGGGGAATACAAGAGACCCAGTACTTC
CASAFKGGIQETQYF
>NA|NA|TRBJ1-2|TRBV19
TGTGCCAGTAGTCTGGACAGTGGCGGCTACACCTTC
CASSLDSGGYTF
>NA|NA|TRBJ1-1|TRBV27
TGTGCCAGCAGCCTGGGCGGGGGTATGAACGCTGAAGCTTTCTTT
CASSLGGGMNAEAFF
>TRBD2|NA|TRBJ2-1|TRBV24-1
TGTGCCACCAGTGGAGCGGGAGTGTTGTACAATGAGCAGTTCTTC
CATSGAGVLYNEQFF
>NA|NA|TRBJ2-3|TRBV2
TGTGCCAGTCGGGGTGGAGGGAGAATGACTAGCACAGATACGCAGTATTTT
CASRGGGRMTSTDTQYF
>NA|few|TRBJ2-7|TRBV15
TGTGCCACCAGCAGAGATCGGGCAGGGGAGACCTACGAGCAGTACTTC
CATSRDRAGETYEQYF
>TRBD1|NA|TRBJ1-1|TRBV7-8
TGTGCCAGCAGCCTAAAAATTGGGACAGGGCCCACTGAAGCTTTCTTT
CASSLKIGTGPTEAFF
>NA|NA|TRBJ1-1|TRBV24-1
TGTGCCACCAGTGATTCCCAGGTAGGAATGAACACTGAAGCTTTCTTT
CATSDSQVGMNTEAFF
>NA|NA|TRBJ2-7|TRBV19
TGTGCCAGTAGTATAGTAGGAGGTTACGAGCAGTACTTC
CASSIVGGYEQYF
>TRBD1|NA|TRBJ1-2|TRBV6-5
TGTGCCAGCAGGGAACAGGGGGCGTACAAGGGCTACACCTTC
CASREQGAYKGYTF
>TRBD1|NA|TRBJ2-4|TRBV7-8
TGTGCCAGCAGCGGATCACAGGGGGCGGATAGAAACATTCAGTACTTC
CASSGSQGADRNIQYF
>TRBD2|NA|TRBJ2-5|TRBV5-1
TGCGCCAGCAGCCCCGGACTAGCGGGGGACCAAGAGACCCAGTACTTC
CASSPGLAGDQETQYF
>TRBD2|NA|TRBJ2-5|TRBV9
TGTGCCAGCAGCGTAGCTGAGGTAGCGGGGGAAGAGACCCAGTACTTC
CASSVAEVAGEETQYF
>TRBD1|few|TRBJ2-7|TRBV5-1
TGCGCCAGCAGCCCTTACGGGACAGGGATCTCCTACGAGCAGTACTTC
CASSPYGTGISYEQYF
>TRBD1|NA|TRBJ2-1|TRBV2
TGTGCCAGCAGTAGACAGGGGCTGCGAAATGAGCAGTTCTTC
CASSRQGLRNEQFF
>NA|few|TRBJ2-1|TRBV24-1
TGTGCCACCAGTGACGTGGGCGATGAGCAGTTCTTC
CATSDVGDEQFF
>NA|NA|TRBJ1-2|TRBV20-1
TGCAGTACCCCGGGGGGGAAAGGCTACACCTTC
CSTPGGKGYTF
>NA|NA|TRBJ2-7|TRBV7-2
TGTGCCAGCAGCTTAGGTCATATTTTAAGCTACGAGCAGTACTTC
CASSLGHILSYEQYF
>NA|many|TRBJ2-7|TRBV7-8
TGTGCCAGCAGCTTGGGGGCGTACGAGCAGTACTTC
CASSLGAYEQYF
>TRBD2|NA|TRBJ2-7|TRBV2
TGTGCCAGCAGGCGACTAGCGGGAGATCCATCCGAGCAGTACTTC
CASRRLAGDPSEQYF
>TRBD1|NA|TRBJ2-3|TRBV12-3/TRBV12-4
TGTGCCAGCAGTTTTGGGACAGGGGGCCGCACAGATACGCAGTATTTT
CASSFGTGGRTDTQYF
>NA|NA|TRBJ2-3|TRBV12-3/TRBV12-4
TGTGCCAGCAGTTTAAGGGTGGGGGGAGGAGCAGATACGCAGTATTTT
CASSLRVGGGADTQYF
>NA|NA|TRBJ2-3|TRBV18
TGTGCCAGCTCACCTCCTACAGGAGTCACAGATACGCAGTATTTT
CASSPPTGVTDTQYF
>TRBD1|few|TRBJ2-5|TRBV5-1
TGCGCCAGCAGCTTCGGGACAGGGCCCCAAGAGACCCAGTACTTC
CASSFGTGPQETQYF
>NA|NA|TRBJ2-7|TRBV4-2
TGTGCCAGCAGCCAAGACCGGTCGGGGCGTTTAGCCGGCGAGCAGTACTTC
CASSQDRSGRLAGEQYF
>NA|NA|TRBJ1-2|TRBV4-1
TGCGCCAGCAGCCAAGAGTGGGGACTTAATGGCTATGGCTACACCTTC
CASSQEWGLNGYGYTF
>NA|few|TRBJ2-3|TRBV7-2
TGTGCCAGCAGCTTAACAAAGCGCAGCACAGATACGCAGTATTTT
CASSLTKRSTDTQYF
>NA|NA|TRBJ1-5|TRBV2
TGTGCCAGCAGTTTAGGCAGGGGAGTCAATCAGCCCCAGCATTTT
CASSLGRGVNQPQHF
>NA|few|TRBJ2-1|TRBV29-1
TGCAGCGTTCAGATCGGGGGATCCTACAATGAGCAGTTCTTC
CSVQIGGSYNEQFF
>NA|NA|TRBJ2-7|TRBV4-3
TGCGCCAGCAGCCAAGAAGACTTGGGGTCCTACGAGCAGTACTTC
CASSQEDLGSYEQYF
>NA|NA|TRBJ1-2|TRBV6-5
TGTGCCAGTCGGAAAGGGGTCCGCTATGGCTACACCTTC
CASRKGVRYGYTF
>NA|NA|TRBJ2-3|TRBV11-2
TGTGCCAGCAGCCCCGAGGGCGGGAGCACAGATACGCAGTATTTT
CASSPEGGSTDTQYF
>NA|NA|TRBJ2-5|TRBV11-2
TGTGCCAGCAGCTTACGACGCACCCCAGAGACCCAGTACTTC
CASSLRRTPETQYF
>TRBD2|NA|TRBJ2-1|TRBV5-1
TGCGCCAGCAGCTTGGGTCTTAGCGGGGGTGAAAATGAGCAGTTCTTC
CASSLGLSGGENEQFF
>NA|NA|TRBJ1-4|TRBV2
TGTGCCAGCAGTGTCGAACAGACTACTAATGAAAAACTGTTTTTT
CASSVEQTTNEKLFF
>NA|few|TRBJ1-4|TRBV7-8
TGTGCCAGCAGCCCTCGGGCCCCTAATGAAAAACTGTTTTTT
CASSPRAPNEKLFF
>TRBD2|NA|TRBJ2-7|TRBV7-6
TGTGCCAGCAGCTTAGCGGGAGGGGCCTCCTACGAGCAGTACTTC
CASSLAGGASYEQYF
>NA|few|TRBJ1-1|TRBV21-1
TGTGCCAGCAGCAAATACAGGGAGGAGAGCGGTACTGAAGCTTTCTTT
CASSKYREESGTEAFF
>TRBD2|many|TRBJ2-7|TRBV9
TGTGCCAGCGGGACTAGCGGGGGTTACGAGCAGTACTTC
CASGTSGGYEQYF